Presented here are 20 T cell receptor beta chains from one specimen sequenced in a study of T cell changes during pregnancy in multiple sclerosis. Data came from immunoSEQ multiplex PCR; TCRdb stores just in-frame clones and leaves some out. The sample shows about 53,000 clones, over 90% of them seen only once. The specimen was CD4+ T cells from peripheral blood mononuclear cells, collected in the third trimester of pregnancy. The receptor source for this set is a female donor with multiple sclerosis, enrolled in a pregnancy study.

The CDR3 protein is CASSVSPELVEQYF. CDR3 bases: TGTGCCAGCAGTGTGTCGCCAGAGCTAGTCGAGCAGTACTTC. The chain couples TRBV6-1 to TRBJ2-7, with D unclear. The CDR3 spans 14 residues. The germline V and J ends were trimmed by 4 bases and 6 bases, with 16 bases remaining between them. Germline CDR1 reads MNHNS; CDR2 reads SASEGT.

The chain links TRBV2 to TRBJ2-2, with 9 bases aligning to TRBD2. The CDR3 is made up of 16 amino acids. CDR1 is SNHLY, CDR2 FYNNEI, per germline. With 3 bases clipped from V and 6 bases from J, the junction kept 8 bases outside the gene matches. The CDR3 here is CASSDRLAVSSGELFF. In nucleotides, the CDR3 is TGTGCCAGCAGTGACCGACTAGCGGTCTCATCCGGGGAGCTGTTTTTT.

The CDR3 DNA is TGTGCCAGCAGCCAAGATCGGTCGCCGGAGCTGTTTTTT. Residues: CASSQDRSPELFF. The J gene is TRBJ2-2, the V gene TRBV4-2; D not resolved. The ends were cut back, 0 bases at V and 10 bases at J, with 9 bases in the middle. This CDR3 has 13 residues. The germline V gene encodes CDR1 LGHNA and CDR2 YNFKEQ.

The CDR3 is CASSPYEPQNYGYTF. For the CDR3, the DNA is TGTGCCAGCTCACCATACGAACCCCAGAACTATGGCTACACCTTC. The chain is built from TRBV18 and TRBJ1-2, with D hard to call. V was trimmed by 2 bases and J by 2 bases, leaving 12 bases between them. The germline V gene has CDR1 KGHSH and CDR2 LQKENI. This CDR3 is 15 amino acids long.

This chain's CDR3 is CASSPRGSSGANVLTF. The DNA for the CDR3 is TGTGCCAGCAGCCCTAGGGGGAGCTCTGGGGCCAACGTCCTGACTTTC. V gene TRBV7-6 combines with J gene TRBJ2-6; the D gene is possibly TRBD1 (6 bases). Germline CDR1 reads SGHVS; CDR2 reads FNYEAQ. The CDR3 contains 16 residues. Trimming pared 5 bases from V and 0 bases from J, leaving 11 bases between.

V and J are TRBV18 and TRBJ1-3; 7 bases agree with TRBD1. CDR1 and CDR2 (germline): KGHSH, LQKENI. J gave up 4 bases and V 4 bases, and 13 bases lay outside the gene matches. The CDR3 loop spans 17 amino acids. The CDR3 DNA reads as TGTGCCAGCTCACGACTACCAGACAGGGCATCCGGAAACACCATATATTTT. Translating gives CASSRLPDRASGNTIYF.

The V and J genes are TRBV5-6 and TRBJ2-7; D ambiguous. The germline V gene encodes CDR1 SGHDT and CDR2 YYEEEE. This CDR3 region has 12 residues. V lost 4 bases and J 3 bases, leaving 8 bases between the germline ends. CDR3 sequence reads: CASSRHSYEQYF. CDR3 DNA sequence: TGTGCCAGCAGCCGTCACAGCTACGAGCAGTACTTC. Full variable domain (outside the CDR3, taken from reference TRBV5-6 and TRBJ2-7): DAGVTQSPTHLIKTRGQQVTLRCSPKSGHDTVSWYQQALGQGPQFIFQYYEEEERQRGNFPDRFSGHQFPNYSSELNVNALLLGDSALYLCASSRHSYEQYFGPGTRLTVT.

J is TRBJ2-5 and V is TRBV2; 8 nucleotides align to TRBD1. This CDR3 is 19 amino acids long. In germline, CDR1 is SNHLY, CDR2 FYNNEI. Germline trimming cut 3 bases from V and 5 bases from J; bases unmatched to any gene: 20. The CDR3 loop reads CASSDNPNAGTGLIETQYF. The CDR3 DNA sequence: TGTGCCAGCAGTGATAACCCCAATGCCGGGACAGGACTTATTGAGACCCAGTACTTC. Combining the CDR3 with reference TRBV2 and TRBJ2-5 gives the whole variable domain EPEVTQTPSHQVTQMGQEVILRCVPISNHLYFYWYRQILGQKVEFLVSFYNNEISEKSEIFDDQFSVERPDGSNFTLKIRSTKLEDSAMYFCASSDNPNAGTGLIETQYFGPGTRLLVL.

This chain joins TRBV10-3 and TRBJ1-1, with 8 bases fitting TRBD1. Germline V gives CDR1 ENHRY, CDR2 SYGVKD. This CDR3 is built from 13 residues. V shed 8 bases, J shed 5 bases, and the junction held 7 bases outside the gene matches. The CDR3 here is CAIGTGLRTEAFF. For the CDR3, the DNA is TGTGCCATCGGGACAGGTTTGAGGACTGAAGCTTTCTTT.

The chain carries TRBV7-9 and TRBJ1-1; D unclear. Trimming removed 1 base at V and 8 bases at J, with 5 bases between. CDR3 size: 11 residues. The germline CDR1 and CDR2 sequences are SEHNR and FQNEAQ (reference sequence). The CDR3 DNA reads as TGTGCCAGCAGCTTAGTCTCCGAAGCTTTCTTT. Its translation: CASSLVSEAFF.

CDR3 residues: CASSERGGRTDTQYF. In DNA, the CDR3 is TGTGCCAGCAGTGAAAGGGGGGGGCGGACAGATACGCAGTATTTT. This chain links TRBV6-1 with TRBJ2-3; tentative D call: TRBD2 (7 bases). The V end was cut by 2 bases, the J end by 3 bases, with 12 bases between. Per the germline V gene, CDR1 is MNHNS and CDR2 is SASEGT. CDR3 size: 15 residues.

The chain employs TRBV6-5 and TRBJ1-2, with 8 bases aligning to TRBD1. The CDR3 is 14 residues long. Trimming at V came to 5 bases and at J to 7 bases, leaving 9 bases not matched to a gene. From germline, CDR1 is MNHEY and CDR2 SVGAGI. CDR3 DNA: TGTGCCAGCAGTCGAAACAGGGGGGAGAGTGGCTACACCTTC. It codes for CASSRNRGESGYTF.

The chain has TRBV7-3 and TRBJ2-1, with TRBD2 matching over 12 bases. V gave up 5 bases and J gave up 5 bases; unmatched junction bases: 4. Germline lookup yields CDR1 SGHTA and CDR2 FQGTGA. This CDR3 has 15 amino acids. The CDR3 DNA follows: TGTGCCAGCAGCGAACTAGCGGGGGGTAACAATGAGCAGTTCTTC. Encoded protein: CASSELAGGNNEQFF. The variable domain in full, completed from reference TRBV7-3 and TRBJ2-1, reads GAGVSQTPSNKVTEKGKYVELRCDPISGHTALYWYRQSLGQGPEFLIYFQGTGAADDSGLPNDRFFAVRPEGSVSTLKIQRTERGDSAVYLCASSELAGGNNEQFFGPGTRLTVL.

The chain combines TRBV2 with TRBJ1-5, with D unclear. V gave up 0 bases and J gave up 3 bases, with 6 bases separating them. This CDR3 has 14 residues. From germline, CDR1 is SNHLY and CDR2 FYNNEI. The CDR3 DNA follows: TGTGCCAGCAGTGAAGCGCAGTCCAATCAGCCCCAGCATTTT. This encodes CASSEAQSNQPQHF.

The rearrangement joins TRBV5-1 to TRBJ2-1; D perhaps matches TRBD2 (5 bases). The CDR3 totals 15 residues. Germline values: CDR1 SGHRS, CDR2 YFSETQ. The germline V and J ends were trimmed by 4 bases and 5 bases, with 16 bases remaining between them. This chain's CDR3 is CASSRSGSRDNEQFF. The CDR3 DNA is TGCGCCAGCAGCCGGAGCGGTTCTAGGGACAATGAGCAGTTCTTC.

The CDR3 here is CASSATGGGNEKLFF. The CDR3, as DNA: TGCGCCAGCAGCGCGACAGGGGGGGGGAATGAAAAACTGTTTTTT. The chain has TRBV5-1 and TRBJ1-4; TRBD1 aligns across 9 bases. Looked up from germline, CDR1 is SGHRS and CDR2 is YFSETQ. V gave up 4 bases and J gave up 5 bases; unmatched junction bases: 6. This CDR3 is built from 15 residues.

The rearrangement uses TRBV6-5 and TRBJ2-1, with 11 bases aligning to TRBD2. The CDR3 spans 16 residues. V lost 2 bases, J lost 7 bases, and 7 bases stayed unmatched. CDR1 MNHEY and CDR2 SVGAGI come from the germline V gene. The CDR3: CASSYGRLAGTNEQFF. CDR3 bases: TGTGCCAGCAGTTACGGGAGACTAGCGGGGACTAATGAGCAGTTCTTC.

In this sample, this clone turned up once. V gene TRBV19 combines with J gene TRBJ1-1; TRBD1 agrees at 10 bases. The germline gives CDR1 LNHDA, CDR2 SQIVND (reference sequence). Trimming at V came to 4 bases and at J to 11 bases, leaving 13 bases not matched to a gene. The CDR3 runs 15 residues. The CDR3 reads CASSKRQGARGVAFF. The CDR3 DNA sequence: TGTGCCAGTAGTAAACGACAGGGGGCGCGAGGAGTGGCTTTCTTT. Based on the CDR3 plus reference TRBV19 and TRBJ1-1, the full variable domain is DGGITQSPKYLFRKEGQNVTLSCEQNLNHDAMYWYRQDPGQGLRLIYYSQIVNDFQKGDIAEGYSVSREKKESFPLTVTSAQKNPTAFYLCASSKRQGARGVAFFGQGTRLTVV.

The chain uses TRBV6-1 and TRBJ1-5, with D perhaps TRBD1 (6 bases). Germline CDR1 reads MNHNS; CDR2 reads SASEGT. This CDR3 contains 13 residues. Trimming shortened V by 6 bases and J by 2 bases, and 8 bases separated the two germline ends. The CDR3 spells CASRWTGNQPQHF. CDR3 in DNA: TGTGCCAGCAGATGGACAGGCAATCAGCCCCAGCATTTT.

CDR3 region: CASSVAPIGRRDNGYTF. CDR3 bases: TGTGCCAGCAGCGTAGCCCCTATCGGGCGGCGGGATAATGGCTACACCTTC. This chain connects TRBV9 to TRBJ1-2; D is undetermined. V was cut by 0 bases and J by 6 bases, with 21 bases left in between. Per germline, CDR1 SGDLS and CDR2 YYNGEE. This CDR3 is 17 amino acids long.